Listed here are 19 T cell receptor beta chains from one sample, sequenced in a study of blood T cell repertoires in COVID-19. TCRdb keeps only in-frame clones here, not all; method: immunoSEQ multiplex PCR. The sample has approximately 530,000 clones; 85% to 90% are singletons. Sequencing used peripheral blood. Receptor source: a woman aged 50 to 60 with COVID-19, enrolled during active disease.

This clone was seen repeatedly, ten times or more. This chain connects TRBV30 to TRBJ1-2, with D unclear. The CDR3 spans 11 residues. Trimming pared 6 bases from V and 5 bases from J, leaving 10 bases between. Germline values: CDR1 GTSNPN, CDR2 SVGIG (reference sequence). In nucleotides, the CDR3 is TGTGCCTGTAAGCGACCGTATGGCTACACCTTC. This encodes CACKRPYGYTF.

The J gene is TRBJ1-4, the V gene TRBV3-1 (or the pseudogene TRBV3-2); possibly TRBD1 for D (5 bases). CDR3 length equals 13 residues. The germline CDR1 and CDR2 sequences are LGHDT and YNNKEL (reference sequence). Trimming cost V 0 bases and J 15 bases, with 14 bases left between them. The CDR3 DNA reads as TGTGCCAGCAGCCAAGATCAGGGCGGGAAAGTGTTTTTT. It encodes CASSQDQGGKVFF.

The chain's CDR3 is CAWERLGLAGTEQFF. In nucleotides, the CDR3 is TGTGCCTGGGAGCGGCTGGGACTAGCGGGGACTGAGCAGTTCTTC. The V and J genes are TRBV30 and TRBJ2-1; 13 bases are shared with TRBD2. V shed 5 bases and J 9 bases; nucleotides not matched to a gene: 10. Germline assignment: CDR1 GTSNPN and CDR2 SVGIG (reference sequence). The CDR3 is 15 residues long. The full variable domain, rest sourced from reference TRBV30 and TRBJ2-1, is SQTIHQWPATLVQPVGSPLSLECTVEGTSNPNLYWYRQAAGRGLQLLFYSVGIGQISSEVPQNLSASRPQDRQFILSSKKLLLSDSGFYLCAWERLGLAGTEQFFGPGTRLTVL.

This clone has only one observation. J is TRBJ2-7 and V is TRBV18; D gene uncertain. This CDR3 spans 15 amino acids. V lost 3 bases and J lost 3, with 15 bases in between. CDR1 and CDR2 (germline): KGHSH, LQKENI. CDR3 nucleotides: TGTGCCAGCTCACCCGGGTTACCGTCTAGCTACGAGCAGTACTTC. Translation gives CASSPGLPSSYEQYF.

This rearrangement joins TRBV3-1 (or the pseudogene TRBV3-2) to TRBJ2-7, with a tentative D call TRBD2 (5 bases). V was trimmed by 0 bases and J by 0 bases, leaving 9 bases between them. This CDR3 spans 15 amino acids. Germline assignment: CDR1 LGHDT and CDR2 YNNKEL (reference sequence). The CDR3 loop reads CASSQDQGSSYEQYF. As DNA, the CDR3 is TGTGCCAGCAGCCAAGATCAAGGGAGCTCCTACGAGCAGTACTTC.

The rearrangement uses TRBV3-1 (or the pseudogene TRBV3-2) and TRBJ2-5, with D possibly being TRBD2 (6 bases). Deletions cut 0 bases from V and 5 bases from J, with 13 bases between. The germline CDR1 and CDR2 sequences are LGHDT and YNNKEL (reference sequence). The CDR3 length is 15 residues. The CDR3 reads CASSQDSGAWETQYF. The CDR3 DNA follows: TGTGCCAGCAGCCAAGATTCGGGAGCATGGGAGACCCAGTACTTC.

The chain combines TRBV4-1 with TRBJ1-2; 11 bases agree with TRBD1. The CDR3 totals 18 residues. Germline V gene sequence: CDR1 MGHRA, CDR2 YSYEKL. The J segment lost 6 bases and the V segment lost 2 bases, leaving 14 bases of the junction unmatched. This chain's CDR3 is CASSQPWTGGGRGHGYTF. DNA for the CDR3: TGCGCCAGCAGCCAACCCTGGACAGGGGGCGGCCGTGGTCATGGCTACACCTTC.

On this clone itself: It is likely a read error, because the conserved phenylalanine at the end of the CDR3 is missing. No DNA is shown, since the ends of the CDR3 on it are uncertain; the CDR3 is the one TCRdb lists. V usage is TRBV23-1 and J usage is TRBJ1-1; the tabulated D call, TRBD1, remains unverified against the DNA. TRBV23-1 is assigned to the ORF class and has an uncertain function. The CDR3 sequence runs 9 residues, both termini included. CDR3 in amino acids: CASSQDDRV.

V usage is TRBV15 and J usage is TRBJ1-5; the match to TRBD1 covers 7 bases. The CDR3 has 16 amino acids. Germline trimming cut 0 bases from V and 4 bases from J; bases unmatched to any gene: 6. Germline loops: CDR1 LNHNV, CDR2 YYDKDF (reference sequence). The CDR3 protein is CATSRDGTVFNQPQHF. The DNA of the CDR3 is TGTGCCACCAGCAGAGATGGGACAGTATTTAATCAGCCCCAGCATTTT.

The sample holds a few counts of this clone. The rearrangement links TRBV5-4 to TRBJ2-2; D perhaps matches TRBD2 (6 bases). Deletions cut 2 bases from V and 5 bases from J, with 13 bases between. Germline CDR1 is SGHNT and CDR2 is YYREEE (reference sequence). The CDR3 extends over 15 amino acids. The CDR3 DNA sequence: TGTGCCAGCAGCTTTGGACTAACTGGAACCGGGGAGCTGTTTTTT. Its protein is CASSFGLTGTGELFF. Drawing the rest from reference TRBV5-4 and TRBJ2-2, the complete variable domain is ETGVTQSPTHLIKTRGQQVTLRCSSQSGHNTVSWYQQALGQGPQFIFQYYREEENGRGNFPPRFSGLQFPNYSSELNVNALELDDSALYLCASSFGLTGTGELFFGEGSRLTVL.

V usage is TRBV9 and J usage is TRBJ2-2; TRBD1 aligns across 9 bases. Unmatched junction bases numbered 6, after V lost 4 bases and J lost 5 bases. Germline values: CDR1 SGDLS, CDR2 YYNGEE. The CDR3 is made up of 15 amino acids. CDR3 nucleotide sequence: TGTGCCAGCAGCCAGTGGACAGGGGTGACCGGGGAGCTGTTTTTT. Translation: CASSQWTGVTGELFF.

The V and J genes are TRBV2 and TRBJ2-3, with D possibly being TRBD1 (7 bases). CDR1 is SNHLY and CDR2 is FYNNEI in the germline V gene. Between the trimmed V and J ends, which lost 4 bases and 5 bases, there was a span of 13 bases. The CDR3 loop spans 14 amino acids. CDR3 DNA sequence: TGTGCCAGCAGTGTAGGGCAGGGGGGAGATACGCAGTATTTT. Translation: CASSVGQGGDTQYF. Drawing the rest from reference TRBV2 and TRBJ2-3, the complete variable domain is EPEVTQTPSHQVTQMGQEVILRCVPISNHLYFYWYRQILGQKVEFLVSFYNNEISEKSEIFDDQFSVERPDGSNFTLKIRSTKLEDSAMYFCASSVGQGGDTQYFGPGTRLTVL.

This chain uses TRBV6-5 with TRBJ1-2; D is unclear. The CDR3 sequence is 16 residues long. Germline CDR1 is MNHEY and CDR2 is SVGAGI. V was pared by 2 bases and J by 3 bases, with 16 bases between. CDR3 region: CASSYRSPRVDYGYTF. CDR3 nucleotide sequence: TGTGCCAGCAGTTACAGGAGTCCACGGGTCGACTATGGCTACACCTTC.

The chain carries TRBV6-5 and TRBJ2-2; D is unresolved. Germline lookup yields CDR1 MNHEY and CDR2 SVGAGI. V was trimmed by 11 bases and J by 2 bases, leaving 12 bases between them. The CDR3 covers 13 residues. In nucleotides, the CDR3 is TGTGCCGCAGGTTTATCTAACACCGGGGAGCTGTTTTTT. It codes for CAAGLSNTGELFF.

CDR3 DNA: TGTGCCACCGGAGGAGCGGGGGTAAGGTACGAGCAGTACTTC. It translates to CATGGAGVRYEQYF. The genes are TRBV27 and TRBJ2-7; 8 bases fit TRBD2. Trimming took 10 bases from V and 4 from J; bases not matched to a gene: 12. CDR3 length: 14 residues. Germline V gene lookup returns CDR1 MNHEY and CDR2 SMNVEV (reference sequence).

Here the CDR3 reads CASSQGAAGPDTQYF. CDR3 DNA sequence: TGTGCCAGCAGCCAAGGCGCGGCGGGACCAGATACGCAGTATTTT. This chain uses TRBV3-1 (or the pseudogene TRBV3-2) with TRBJ2-3, with D perhaps matching TRBD2 (6 bases). V was pared by 1 base and J by 4 bases, with 12 bases between. Germline V lookup: CDR1 LGHDT, CDR2 YNNKEL (reference sequence). This CDR3 has 15 amino acids.

The chain has TRBV6-1 and TRBJ2-3; TRBD1 matches at 8 bases. The CDR3 is made up of 16 amino acids. The V and J ends lost 0 bases and 4 bases, in that order; junction bases with no gene match: 6. Germline loops: CDR1 MNHNS, CDR2 SASEGT. CDR3 coding DNA: TGTGCCAGCAGTGAAGCCTGGACAGGGTGGGCAGATACGCAGTATTTT. It is translated as CASSEAWTGWADTQYF.

The chain recombines TRBV7-2 with TRBJ1-4, with a weak D call TRBD1 (6 bases). Germline V CDR1 and CDR2: SGHTA, FQGNSA. Trimming took off 5 bases at V and 7 bases at J, with 17 bases between the two ends. The CDR3 length is 15 residues. CDR3 nucleotide sequence: TGTGCCAGCAGCCGGCGGACAGCGGACGGTGAAAAACTGTTTTTT. It translates to CASSRRTADGEKLFF.

This clone occurred once. V and J are TRBV23-1 and TRBJ2-2; perhaps TRBD1 as D (5 bases). TRBV23-1 is treated as an ORF (open reading frame) with a function not yet certain. The CDR3 contains 15 residues. Trimming shortened V by 3 bases and J by 1 base, and 9 bases separated the two germline ends. The CDR3 is CASSHWTLNTGELFF. CDR3 DNA: TGCGCCAGCAGTCATTGGACACTGAACACCGGGGAGCTGTTTTTT.